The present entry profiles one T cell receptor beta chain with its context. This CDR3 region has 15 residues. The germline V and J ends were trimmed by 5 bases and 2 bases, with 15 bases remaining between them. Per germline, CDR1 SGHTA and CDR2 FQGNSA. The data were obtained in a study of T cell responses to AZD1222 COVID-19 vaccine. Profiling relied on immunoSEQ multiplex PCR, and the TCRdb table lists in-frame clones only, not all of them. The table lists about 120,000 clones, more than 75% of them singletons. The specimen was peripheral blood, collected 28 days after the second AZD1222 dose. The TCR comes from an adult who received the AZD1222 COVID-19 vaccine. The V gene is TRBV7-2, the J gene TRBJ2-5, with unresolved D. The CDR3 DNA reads TGTGCCAGCAGCCCAGTTGGGCAAACACAAGAGACCCAGTACTTC. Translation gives CASSPVGQTQETQYF.